The T cell receptor beta chain under discussion was sequenced for a study of T cell responses to AZD1222 COVID-19 vaccine. Regarding the study as a whole: Seropositivity was recorded at baseline in only a handful of AZD1222 recipients.

Here immunoSEQ multiplex PCR was the method, and the copy in TCRdb shows in-frame clones only, minus some. The table shows 110,000 to 150,000 clones, with about 92% occurring only once. There are 12 residues in the CDR3. V was shortened by 3 bases and J by 3 bases, with 5 bases between the two germline ends. Germline V gene lookup returns CDR1 SGHDN and CDR2 FVKESK. Worth noting for this clone: Its antigen is unidentified.

This specimen consisted of peripheral blood, obtained on day 0 of AZD1222 vaccination. The sequence came from an adult in good health. V usage is TRBV14 and J usage is TRBJ1-2; no clear D. The CDR3 region is CASSQYDYGYTF. CDR3 DNA sequence: TGTGCCAGCAGCCAGTATGACTATGGCTACACCTTC. Drawing the rest from reference TRBV14 and TRBJ1-2, the complete variable domain is EAGVTQFPSHSVIEKGQTVTLRCDPISGHDNLYWYRRVMGKEIKFLLHFVKESKQDESGMPNNRFLAERTGGTYSTLKVQPAELEDSGVYFCASSQYDYGYTFGSGTRLTVV.